The clone carrying this T cell receptor beta chain occurred a few times. What it recognizes is unknown. TCRdb itself ran the reads through MiXCR, one entry per CDR3 protein. The repertoire holds about 24,000 distinct CDR3 sequences, with roughly 20% as singletons. The data belong to a study of T cell repertoires in cytomegalovirus infection. Study-wide results and caveats: The response measured ex vivo was dominated by TCR beta clonotypes (HLA-C-restricted and CMV-specific).

The trim removed 4 bases at V and 0 bases at J, leaving 8 bases unmatched. CDR3 length equals 16 residues. CDR1 is SGHDN, CDR2 FVKESK, per germline. This TCR derives from a human donor in good health (CMV status not recorded). Some clones in this sample may be carry-over from other donors' samples. The chain carries TRBV14 and TRBJ1-1; 7 bases agree with TRBD1. The sample in question was CD8+ T cells from cultured PBMCs, obtained from culture after CMV antigen stimulation. CDR3 in amino acids: CASSPPGGEMNTEAFF. The CDR3 bases are TGTGCCAGCAGCCCCCCAGGGGGTGAAATGAACACTGAAGCTTTCTTT.